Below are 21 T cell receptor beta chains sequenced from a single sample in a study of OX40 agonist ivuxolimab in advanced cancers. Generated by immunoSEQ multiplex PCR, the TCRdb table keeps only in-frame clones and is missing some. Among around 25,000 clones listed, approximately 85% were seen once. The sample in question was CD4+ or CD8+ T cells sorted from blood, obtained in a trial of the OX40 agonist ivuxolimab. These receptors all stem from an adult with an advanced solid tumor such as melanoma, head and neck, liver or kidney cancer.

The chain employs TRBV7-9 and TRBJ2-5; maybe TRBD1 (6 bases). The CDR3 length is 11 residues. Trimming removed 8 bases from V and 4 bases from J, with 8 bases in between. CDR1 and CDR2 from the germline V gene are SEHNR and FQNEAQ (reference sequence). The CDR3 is CASGGAETQYF. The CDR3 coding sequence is TGTGCCAGCGGGGGCGCAGAGACCCAGTACTTC.

The CDR3 reads CASSQRGTNEQFF. The CDR3 DNA reads TGTGCCAGCAGCCAACGGGGGACTAATGAGCAGTTCTTC. The rearrangement uses TRBV7-3 and TRBJ2-1; tentative D call: TRBD2 (6 bases). Germline V lookup: CDR1 SGHTA, CDR2 FQGTGA. The CDR3 is 13 amino acids. The V end was cut by 5 bases, the J end by 7 bases, with 12 bases between.

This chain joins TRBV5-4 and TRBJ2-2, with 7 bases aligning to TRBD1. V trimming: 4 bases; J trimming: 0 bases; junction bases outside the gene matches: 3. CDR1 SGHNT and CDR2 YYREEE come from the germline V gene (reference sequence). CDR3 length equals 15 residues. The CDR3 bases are TGTGCCAGCAGCCCAGGGGGTACGAACACCGGGGAGCTGTTTTTT. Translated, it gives CASSPGGTNTGELFF.

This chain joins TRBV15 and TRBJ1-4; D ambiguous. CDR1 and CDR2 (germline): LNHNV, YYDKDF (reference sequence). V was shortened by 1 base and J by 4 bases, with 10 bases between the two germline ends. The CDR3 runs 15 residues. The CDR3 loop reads CATSRVLPDNEKLFF. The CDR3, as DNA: TGTGCCACCAGCAGAGTCTTGCCTGATAATGAAAAACTGTTTTTT.

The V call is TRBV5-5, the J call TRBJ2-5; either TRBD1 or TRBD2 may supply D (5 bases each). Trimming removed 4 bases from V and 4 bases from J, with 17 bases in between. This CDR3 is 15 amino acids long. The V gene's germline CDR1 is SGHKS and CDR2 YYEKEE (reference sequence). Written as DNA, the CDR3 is TGTGCCAGCAGCCTGGGACCCATGGGTGGAGAGACCCAGTACTTC. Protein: CASSLGPMGGETQYF.

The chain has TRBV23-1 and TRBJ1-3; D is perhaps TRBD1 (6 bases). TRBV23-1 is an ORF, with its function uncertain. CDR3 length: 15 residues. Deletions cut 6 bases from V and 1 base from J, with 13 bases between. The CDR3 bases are TGCGCCAGCAGGGGGAGACAGGAGTCTGGAAACACCATATATTTT. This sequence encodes CASRGRQESGNTIYF.

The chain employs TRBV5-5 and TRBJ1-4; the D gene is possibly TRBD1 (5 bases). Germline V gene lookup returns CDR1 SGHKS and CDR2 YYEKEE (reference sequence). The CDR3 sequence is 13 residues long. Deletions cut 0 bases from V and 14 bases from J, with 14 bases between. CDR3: CASSLVRGAYLFF. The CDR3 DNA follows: TGTGCCAGCAGCTTGGTAAGGGGCGCGTATCTGTTTTTT.

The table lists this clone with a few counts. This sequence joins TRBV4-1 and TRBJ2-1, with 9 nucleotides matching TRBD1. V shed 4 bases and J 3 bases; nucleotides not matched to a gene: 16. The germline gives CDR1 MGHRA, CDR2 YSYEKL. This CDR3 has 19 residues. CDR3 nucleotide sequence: TGCGCCAGCAGCCTAGGGGGACAGGGCTTCGGAAGACGCTACAATGAGCAGTTCTTC. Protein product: CASSLGGQGFGRRYNEQFF.

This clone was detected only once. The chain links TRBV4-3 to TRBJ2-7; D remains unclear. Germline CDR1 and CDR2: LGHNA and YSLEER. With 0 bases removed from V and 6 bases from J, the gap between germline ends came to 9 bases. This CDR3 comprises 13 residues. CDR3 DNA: TGCGCCAGCAGCCAAGATCCTCAGAGCGAGCAGTACTTC. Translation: CASSQDPQSEQYF.

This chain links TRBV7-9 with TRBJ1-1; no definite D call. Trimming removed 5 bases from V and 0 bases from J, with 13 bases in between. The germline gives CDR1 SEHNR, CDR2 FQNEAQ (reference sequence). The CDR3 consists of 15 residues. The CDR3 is CASSPKVRLNTEAFF. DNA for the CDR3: TGTGCCAGCAGCCCGAAGGTCCGATTGAACACTGAAGCTTTCTTT.

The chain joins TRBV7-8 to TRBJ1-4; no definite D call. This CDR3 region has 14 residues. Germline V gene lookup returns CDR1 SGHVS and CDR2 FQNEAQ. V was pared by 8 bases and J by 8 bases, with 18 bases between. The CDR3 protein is CASAKGGIEEKLFF. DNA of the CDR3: TGTGCCAGCGCAAAAGGAGGAATTGAAGAAAAACTGTTTTTT. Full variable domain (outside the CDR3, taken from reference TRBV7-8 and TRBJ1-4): GAGVSQSPRYKVAKRGQDVALRCDPISGHVSLFWYQQALGQGPEFLTYFQNEAQLDKSGLPSDRFFAERPEGSVSTLKIQRTQQEDSAVYLCASAKGGIEEKLFFGSGTQLSVL.

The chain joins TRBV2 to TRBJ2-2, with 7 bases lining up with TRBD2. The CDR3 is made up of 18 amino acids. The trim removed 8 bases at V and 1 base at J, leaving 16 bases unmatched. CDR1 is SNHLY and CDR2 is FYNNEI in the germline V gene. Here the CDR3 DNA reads TGTGCCAGCCAGGAACTCCTTTCTAGCGGCCTGAACACCGGGGAGCTGTTTTTT. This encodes CASQELLSSGLNTGELFF. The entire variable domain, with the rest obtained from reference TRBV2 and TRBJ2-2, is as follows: EPEVTQTPSHQVTQMGQEVILRCVPISNHLYFYWYRQILGQKVEFLVSFYNNEISEKSEIFDDQFSVERPDGSNFTLKIRSTKLEDSAMYFCASQELLSSGLNTGELFFGEGSRLTVL.

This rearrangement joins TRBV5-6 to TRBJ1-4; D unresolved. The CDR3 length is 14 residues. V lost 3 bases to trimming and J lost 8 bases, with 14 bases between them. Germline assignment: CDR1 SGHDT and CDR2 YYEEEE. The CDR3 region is CASSSLGPLEKLFF. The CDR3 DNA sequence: TGTGCCAGCAGCTCCCTCGGGCCCCTAGAAAAACTGTTTTTT.

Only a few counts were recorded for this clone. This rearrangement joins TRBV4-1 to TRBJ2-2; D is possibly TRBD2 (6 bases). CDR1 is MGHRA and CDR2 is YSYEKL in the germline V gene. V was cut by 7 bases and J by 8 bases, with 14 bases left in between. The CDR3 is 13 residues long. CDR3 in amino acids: CASTSGGPGELFF. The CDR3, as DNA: TGCGCCAGCACCAGTGGAGGGCCTGGGGAGCTGTTTTTT.

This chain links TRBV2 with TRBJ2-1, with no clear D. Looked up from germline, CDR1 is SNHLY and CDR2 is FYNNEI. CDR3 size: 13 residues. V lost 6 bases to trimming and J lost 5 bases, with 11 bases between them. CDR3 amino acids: CASRRALDNEQFF. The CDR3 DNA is TGTGCCAGCAGACGGGCCTTAGACAATGAGCAGTTCTTC.

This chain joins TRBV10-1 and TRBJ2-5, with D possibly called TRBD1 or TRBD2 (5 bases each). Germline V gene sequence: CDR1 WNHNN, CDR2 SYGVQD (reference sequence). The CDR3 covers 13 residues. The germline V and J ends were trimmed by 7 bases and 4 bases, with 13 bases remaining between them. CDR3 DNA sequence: TGCGCCAGCACGACAGTCGGGGCAGAGACCCAGTACTTC. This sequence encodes CASTTVGAETQYF.

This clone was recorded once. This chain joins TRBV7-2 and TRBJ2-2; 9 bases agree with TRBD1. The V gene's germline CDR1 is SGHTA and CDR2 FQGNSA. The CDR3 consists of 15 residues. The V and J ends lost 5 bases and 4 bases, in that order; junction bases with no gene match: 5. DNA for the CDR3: TGTGCCAGCAGCAACAGGGGGCAGGGCACCGGGGAGCTGTTTTTT. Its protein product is CASSNRGQGTGELFF.

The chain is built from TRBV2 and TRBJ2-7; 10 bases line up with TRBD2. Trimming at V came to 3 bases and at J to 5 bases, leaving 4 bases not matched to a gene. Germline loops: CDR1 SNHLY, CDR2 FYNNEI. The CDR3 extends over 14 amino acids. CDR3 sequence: CASSDLLAGDEQYF. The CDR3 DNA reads TGTGCCAGCAGTGACCTCCTAGCGGGGGACGAGCAGTACTTC.

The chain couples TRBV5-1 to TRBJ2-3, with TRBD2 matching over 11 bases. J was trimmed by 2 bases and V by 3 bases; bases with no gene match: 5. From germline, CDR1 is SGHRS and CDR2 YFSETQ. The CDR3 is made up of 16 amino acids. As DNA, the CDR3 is TGCGCCAGCAGCTCACGGACTAGCGGGCTCACAGATACGCAGTATTTT. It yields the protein CASSSRTSGLTDTQYF.

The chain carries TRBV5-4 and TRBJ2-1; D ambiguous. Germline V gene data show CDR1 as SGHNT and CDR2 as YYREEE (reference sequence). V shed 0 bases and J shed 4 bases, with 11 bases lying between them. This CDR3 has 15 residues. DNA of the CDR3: TGTGCCAGCAGCTTGGAATGGGAAACGTACAATGAGCAGTTCTTC. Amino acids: CASSLEWETYNEQFF.

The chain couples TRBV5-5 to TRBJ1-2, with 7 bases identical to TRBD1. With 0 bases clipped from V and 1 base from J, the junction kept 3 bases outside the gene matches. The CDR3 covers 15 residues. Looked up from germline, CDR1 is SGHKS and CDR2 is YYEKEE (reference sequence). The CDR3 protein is CASSLGDSLNYGYTF. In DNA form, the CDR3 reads TGTGCCAGCAGCTTGGGGGACAGCCTTAACTATGGCTACACCTTC.